What follows are 19 T cell receptor beta chains derived from one specimen sequenced in a study of type 1 regulatory T cells. Their antigen targets remain unknown. TCRdb used MiXCR to reprocess the reads, holding one entry per CDR3 protein. The sample consists of about 42,000 distinct CDR3 sequences, 10% to 15% of them appearing once. Sequenced material: cultured non-Tr1 T cells, either the whole culture or a sorted T cell fraction (not recorded which). These receptors all stem from a human donor in good health.

V gene TRBV7-6 combines with J gene TRBJ2-3; TRBD1 aligns across 7 bases. CDR1 and CDR2 (germline): SGHVS, FNYEAQ. With 3 bases clipped from V and 6 bases from J, the junction kept 9 bases outside the gene matches. The length of the CDR3 is 15 residues. The CDR3 region has the DNA TGTGCCAGCAGCTTGGTGGCAACAGGGGTGGATACGCAGTATTTT. It translates to CASSLVATGVDTQYF.

This clonotype was observed many times. The chain carries TRBV6-5 and TRBJ2-2, with TRBD2 identical over 7 bases. This CDR3 has 13 residues. Trimming took 6 bases from V and 4 from J; bases not matched to a gene: 2. Looked up from germline, CDR1 is MNHEY and CDR2 is SVGAGI. The CDR3 nucleotides are TGTGCCAGCAGAGGCGGGGGCACCGGGGAGCTGTTTTTT. It translates to CASRGGGTGELFF.

This chain links TRBV12-3 or TRBV12-4 with TRBJ2-2; TRBD2 matches at 8 bases. The V and J ends lost 3 bases and 0 bases, in that order; junction bases with no gene match: 9. This CDR3 is 18 amino acids long. The CDR3 DNA sequence: TGTGCCAGCAGTTTCCTAGCGGGCCCTATTTCGAACACCGGGGAGCTGTTTTTT. Translated, it gives CASSFLAGPISNTGELFF.

This clonotype was counted between two and nine times. The chain recombines TRBV29-1 with TRBJ2-1; D may be TRBD2 (6 bases). This CDR3 contains 13 residues. The V end was cut by 5 bases, the J end by 0 bases, with 8 bases between. Germline lookup yields CDR1 SQVTM and CDR2 ANQGSEA. CDR3 nucleotide sequence: TGCAGCGTTCGGGAGTTCTCCTACAATGAGCAGTTCTTC. Protein product: CSVREFSYNEQFF.

This clonotype was observed a few times. One end of the junction fails to match germline, which may point to a read error. The CDR3 DNA follows: TGTGCTAGCAGCCTTGGGCGCACAGATACGCAGTATTTT. Amino acid sequence: CASSLGRTDTQYF. V gene TRBV7-7 combines with J gene TRBJ2-3; the D is unclear. In germline, CDR1 is SSHAT, CDR2 FNYEAQ (reference sequence). This CDR3 has 13 amino acids.

The chain joins TRBV12-3 or TRBV12-4 to TRBJ2-1, with D perhaps matching TRBD2 (6 bases). There are 14 residues in the CDR3. V lost 2 bases, J lost 3 bases, and 8 bases lay in between. CDR3 sequence reads: CASSLSGLYNEQFF. CDR3 DNA: TGTGCCAGCAGTTTATCGGGACTCTACAATGAGCAGTTCTTC.

Note on this clonotype: Relative to the germline gene, one junction end is altered; a read error may explain this. The chain is built from TRBV5-1 and TRBJ1-4; maybe TRBD1 (6 bases). Per the germline V gene, CDR1 is SGHRS and CDR2 is YFSETQ. The CDR3 contains 16 residues. This chain's CDR3 is CDSSLSGAATNEKLFF. The DNA of the CDR3 is TGCGACAGCAGCTTGTCGGGGGCTGCAACTAATGAAAAACTGTTTTTT.

This clonotype was seen only a few times. J is TRBJ1-2 and V is TRBV4-2, with 7 nucleotides matching TRBD1. With 0 bases clipped from V and 5 bases from J, the junction kept 9 bases outside the gene matches. The V gene's germline CDR1 is LGHNA and CDR2 YNFKEQ. The CDR3 extends over 16 amino acids. The CDR3 reads CASSQDLGGVGYGYTF. CDR3 in DNA: TGTGCCAGCAGCCAAGATTTAGGGGGCGTAGGGTATGGCTACACCTTC.

This clonotype was detected a few times. The gene calls are TRBV27 and TRBJ2-5, with TRBD1 matching 8 bases. The germline V gene has CDR1 MNHEY and CDR2 SMNVEV (reference sequence). Trimming cost V 5 bases and J 4 bases; bases outside gene matches: 9. CDR3 size: 15 residues. The CDR3: CASSPGDRRTETQYF. The CDR3, as DNA: TGTGCCAGCAGTCCTGGGGACAGGAGGACAGAGACCCAGTACTTC.

This clonotype has at least ten counts. The V gene is TRBV20-1, the J gene TRBJ1-2, with a weak D call TRBD1 (5 bases). Trimming removed 3 bases at V and 0 bases at J, with 11 bases between. The germline CDR1 and CDR2 sequences are DFQATT and SNEGSKA (reference sequence). This CDR3 comprises 14 residues. The CDR3 DNA is TGCAGTGCTAGGAAAGACAGATCTAACTATGGCTACACCTTC. Residues: CSARKDRSNYGYTF.

This clonotype was picked up many times. One base away lies a much larger clone, so this may be a sequencing read error. The rearrangement uses TRBV7-3 and TRBJ1-1, with unresolved D. Germline CDR1 is SGHTA and CDR2 is FQGTGA. This CDR3 has 13 residues. Trimming shortened V by 3 bases and J by 1 base, and 6 bases separated the two germline ends. CDR3 in DNA: TGTGCCAGCAGCTTTGACCCGAACACTGAAGCTTTCTTT. This codes for CASSFDPNTEAFF.

As for this clonotype: This clone may be a read error of a much larger clone one base away. The chain couples TRBV7-9 to TRBJ1-1; D not resolved. Germline CDR1 reads SEHNR; CDR2 reads FQNEAQ (reference sequence). The CDR3 is 14 amino acids. The CDR3 coding sequence is TGTGCCAGCAGCTTAGGGAGCGGGCGGAGTGAAACTTTCTTT. It codes for CASSLGSGRSETFF.

CDR3 sequence reads: CASSYSPGAEQYF. DNA of the CDR3: TGTGCCAGCAGCTATAGTCCGGGAGCCGAGCAGTACTTC. The gene calls are TRBV7-3 and TRBJ2-7; a possible D gene is TRBD2 (6 bases). Trimming removed 4 bases at V and 6 bases at J, with 13 bases between. The germline V gene encodes CDR1 SGHTA and CDR2 FQGTGA. The CDR3 sequence is 13 residues long.

This clonotype appeared many times. The chain carries TRBV20-1 and TRBJ2-7; D unresolved. The CDR3 covers 14 residues. The germline V gene has CDR1 DFQATT and CDR2 SNEGSKA (reference sequence). Trimming took off 6 bases at V and 3 bases at J, with 18 bases between the two ends. The CDR3 is CSAWAPARNYEQYF. The CDR3 DNA is TGCAGTGCCTGGGCGCCCGCGAGAAACTACGAGCAGTACTTC.

This clonotype has just a few counts. The gene calls are TRBV5-4 and TRBJ2-3; 7 bases match TRBD1. V dropped 0 bases and J dropped 0; count of bases not matched to a gene: 4. Per germline, CDR1 SGHNT and CDR2 YYREEE (reference sequence). This CDR3 is built from 16 residues. The CDR3 coding sequence is TGTGCCAGCAGCTTGGGCCCGGGACAGAGCACAGATACGCAGTATTTT. Protein sequence: CASSLGPGQSTDTQYF.

The CDR3 is CASRTLGREQFF. CDR3 sequence (DNA): TGTGCCAGCAGAACCCTGGGACGAGAGCAGTTCTTC. The V and J genes are TRBV28 and TRBJ2-1; D might be TRBD1 or TRBD2, each matching 5 bases. This CDR3 region has 12 residues. Germline V gives CDR1 MDHEN, CDR2 SYDVKM. Trimming shortened V by 6 bases and J by 10 bases, and 13 bases separated the two germline ends. The full variable domain, completed using reference TRBV28 and TRBJ2-1, is DVKVTQSSRYLVKRTGEKVFLECVQDMDHENMFWYRQDPGLGLRLIYFSYDVKMKEKGDIPEGYSVSREKKERFSLILESASTNQTSMYLCASRTLGREQFFGPGTRLTVL.

This clonotype was seen ten or more times. The junction shows a germline mismatch at one end, possibly a read error. The chain recombines TRBV6-2 or TRBV6-3 with TRBJ2-7; 8 bases map to TRBD1. CDR3 length: 11 residues. From germline, CDR1 is MNHEY and CDR2 SVGEGT. CDR3 protein: CASSYLGQAFF. The CDR3, as DNA: TGTGCCAGCAGTTACTTGGGACAGGCGTTCTTC.

This clonotype has only one observation. The chain uses TRBV29-1 and TRBJ2-5; perhaps TRBD1 as D (6 bases). CDR3 size: 13 residues. Germline CDR1 and CDR2: SQVTM and ANQGSEA. Trimming left V 3 bases short and J 4 bases short, with 12 bases between. The CDR3 nucleotides read TGCAGCGTTGACACAGGGTGGGGAGAGACCCAGTACTTC. This encodes CSVDTGWGETQYF.

This clonotype occurred many times. The chain is built from TRBV5-1 and TRBJ2-4, with 7 positions matching TRBD2. The CDR3 has 14 residues. The germline CDR1 and CDR2 sequences are SGHRS and YFSETQ. Trimming at V came to 6 bases and at J to 3 bases, leaving 6 bases not matched to a gene. The CDR3 DNA reads TGCGCCAGCAAATATGGGGGGGACAAAAACATTCAGTACTTC. This translates into CASKYGGDKNIQYF.